The 28 T cell receptor beta chains below all came from one sample that was sequenced in a study of shared clonotypes between healthy human individuals. Sequenced by immunoSEQ multiplex PCR; TCRdb stores in-frame clones only, minus some. The top ten hold roughly 1.7% of the sample, which has about 2.1 million clones, approximately 94% seen once. The naive CD8 population came from CD45RO-negative cells selected for CCR7, without terminally differentiated effector memory CD45RA+ cells. The specimen was naive CD8+ T cells from PBMCs. The receptor source for this set is a young man in good health. Some clones in this sample may be carry-over from other donors' samples.

This chain joins TRBV7-2 and TRBJ2-7; TRBD1 is a possible D gene (8 bases). Germline CDR1 reads SGHTA; CDR2 reads FQGNSA. V gave up 10 bases and J gave up 5 bases, with 21 bases separating them. CDR3 length: 14 amino acids. CDR3 nucleotides: TGTGCCACCTCAACGTCCACAGGGGGGGACGAGCAGTACTTC. This encodes CATSTSTGGDEQYF.

In this sample, this clone turned up once. This chain joins TRBV27 and TRBJ1-2; a possible D gene is TRBD1 (5 bases). CDR1 is MNHEY and CDR2 is SMNVEV in the germline V gene (reference sequence). This CDR3 is built from 13 residues. V was trimmed by 6 bases and J by 4 bases, leaving 12 bases between them. CDR3: CASRPRQFYGYTF. The CDR3 DNA reads as TGTGCCAGCAGACCGAGACAGTTCTATGGCTACACCTTC.

A note on this clone: The same CDR3 is also encoded by other DNA sequences in this sample. The genes are TRBV7-9 and TRBJ2-5; D call uncertain. The germline V gene has CDR1 SEHNR and CDR2 FQNEAQ (reference sequence). The CDR3 is 13 residues long. Trimming pared 1 base from V and 3 bases from J, leaving 6 bases between. CDR3 nucleotide sequence: TGTGCCAGCAGCTTAGTATGGGAAGAGACCCAGTACTTC. The encoded protein is CASSLVWEETQYF.

The chain joins TRBV13 to TRBJ2-5, with TRBD1 as a possible D gene (6 bases). V lost 0 bases and J 3 bases, leaving 17 bases between the germline ends. Germline CDR1 PRHDT, CDR2 FYEKMQ (reference sequence). The CDR3 runs 17 residues. The CDR3 DNA is TGTGCCAGCAGCTTAGGGGGTCCAGGGGTTTTTGAAGAGACCCAGTACTTC. The encoded protein is CASSLGGPGVFEETQYF. The whole variable domain, remainder taken from reference TRBV13 and TRBJ2-5, is AAGVIQSPRHLIKEKRETATLKCYPIPRHDTVYWYQQGPGQDPQFLISFYEKMQSDKGSIPDRFSAQQFSDYHSELNMSSLELGDSALYFCASSLGGPGVFEETQYFGPGTRLLVL.

V gene TRBV6-5 combines with J gene TRBJ1-1; 10 bases map to TRBD1. The CDR3 covers 15 residues. J lost 4 bases, V lost 4 bases, and 6 bases had no gene match. Germline V CDR1 and CDR2: MNHEY, SVGAGI. CDR3 region: CASSSPDRGGTEAFF. CDR3 bases: TGTGCCAGCAGTTCGCCGGACAGGGGGGGCACTGAAGCTTTCTTT.

The chain links TRBV5-6 to TRBJ2-7; no reliable D call. The CDR3 is 15 residues long. In germline, CDR1 is SGHDT, CDR2 YYEEEE. V dropped 0 bases and J dropped 2 bases, with 12 bases sitting between them. The CDR3 DNA reads as TGTGCCAGCAGCTTGGTAACAGAGCCACCCTACGAGCAGTACTTC. Translation gives CASSLVTEPPYEQYF.

The V call is TRBV27, the J call TRBJ2-1, with TRBD2 matching over 8 bases. Germline CDR1 and CDR2: MNHEY and SMNVEV (reference sequence). The CDR3 has 16 residues. Trimming removed 5 bases from V and 1 base from J; junction bases left unmatched: 7. CDR3 in DNA: TGTGCCAGCAGTACCCATAGCGGGGAATCCTACAATGAGCAGTTCTTC. Translation gives CASSTHSGESYNEQFF.

V usage is TRBV27 and J usage is TRBJ2-2; possibly TRBD1 or TRBD2 for D (5 bases each). Trimming stripped 5 bases from V and 6 bases from J, with 25 bases between. CDR1 MNHEY and CDR2 SMNVEV come from the germline V gene (reference sequence). The CDR3 spans 18 residues. The CDR3 nucleotides read TGTGCCAGCAGTAAACGGACCACTCTACTAGGGGAACCCGGGGAGCTGTTTTTT. Its translation: CASSKRTTLLGEPGELFF.

This chain joins TRBV19 and TRBJ2-2; 7 positions agree with TRBD2. Per germline, CDR1 LNHDA and CDR2 SQIVND (reference sequence). The CDR3 runs to 16 residues. With V trimmed by 6 bases and J by 6 bases, 13 bases remained unmatched. The CDR3 loop is CASSLGSGGGPGELFF. The CDR3 nucleotides are TGTGCCAGTAGCCTAGGTTCGGGGGGAGGGCCCGGGGAGCTGTTTTTT.

The CDR3 spells CASRTVGSSYEQYF. CDR3 nucleotide sequence: TGTGCCAGCAGGACAGTCGGAAGTTCCTACGAGCAGTACTTC. V and J are TRBV28 and TRBJ2-7; a possible D gene is TRBD1 (5 bases). Germline CDR1 MDHEN, CDR2 SYDVKM. Trimming removed 6 bases at V and 1 base at J, with 13 bases between. The CDR3 covers 14 residues.

For this clone: Within the sample, other DNA sequences also encode this same CDR3. The rearrangement uses TRBV5-6 and TRBJ2-5, with TRBD1 matching over 8 bases. CDR1 is SGHDT and CDR2 is YYEEEE in the germline V gene. V lost 4 bases to trimming and J lost 2 bases; unmatched junction nucleotides: 4. This CDR3 has 14 residues. CDR3 residues: CASSVDRGQETQYF. The CDR3 nucleotides read TGTGCCAGCAGCGTTGACAGGGGTCAAGAGACCCAGTACTTC.

The gene calls are TRBV28 and TRBJ2-5; D may be TRBD2 (7 bases). The CDR3 is made up of 15 amino acids. The V end was cut by 4 bases, the J end by 4 bases, with 16 bases between. Germline CDR1 MDHEN, CDR2 SYDVKM. The CDR3 sequence is CASSSRGGPLETQYF. CDR3 nucleotide sequence: TGTGCCAGCAGTTCGAGGGGGGGACCGTTAGAGACCCAGTACTTC.

The chain combines TRBV28 with TRBJ2-7, with 11 bases aligning to TRBD2. CDR1 is MDHEN, CDR2 SYDVKM, per germline. The CDR3 runs to 17 residues. With V trimmed by 1 base and J by 5 bases, 10 bases remained unmatched. The CDR3, as DNA: TGTGCCAGCAGTTTATCCGCTACTAGCGGGAGTCTAGACGAGCAGTACTTC. Amino acid sequence: CASSLSATSGSLDEQYF.

V and J are TRBV6-5 and TRBJ2-7; D is ambiguous. CDR3 length equals 13 residues. The germline V gene has CDR1 MNHEY and CDR2 SVGAGI. V was trimmed by 1 base and J by 3 bases, leaving 7 bases between them. The CDR3 sequence: CASSYYGDYEQYF. Written as DNA, the CDR3 is TGTGCCAGCAGTTACTATGGGGACTACGAGCAGTACTTC.

This chain uses TRBV4-3 with TRBJ2-4; no clear D gene. Per germline, CDR1 LGHNA and CDR2 YSLEER. Trimming stripped 3 bases from V and 0 bases from J, with 12 bases between. The CDR3 covers 16 residues. CDR3 in amino acids: CASSHDSELAKNIQYF. In DNA form, the CDR3 reads TGCGCCAGCAGCCACGACTCGGAGTTAGCCAAAAACATTCAGTACTTC.

The CDR3 DNA is TGTGCCAGCAGCGTGGACGTAATTGGGGGCACTGAAGCTTTCTTT. Protein: CASSVDVIGGTEAFF. The gene calls are TRBV9 and TRBJ1-1; TRBD1 is a possible D gene (5 bases). The CDR3 totals 15 residues. Germline CDR1 reads SGDLS; CDR2 reads YYNGEE. The V end was cut by 2 bases, the J end by 4 bases, with 15 bases between.

With regard to this clone: At the DNA level, this CDR3 is encoded by other sequences in the same sample as well. The V call is TRBV2, the J call TRBJ1-5; D ambiguous. The CDR3 contains 11 residues. The germline CDR1 and CDR2 sequences are SNHLY and FYNNEI. V gave up 6 bases and J gave up 4 bases, with 4 bases separating them. In DNA form, the CDR3 reads TGTGCCAGCAGACTGAATCAGCCCCAGCATTTT. Translation: CASRLNQPQHF.

The rearrangement uses TRBV14 and TRBJ2-7; the D call may be TRBD1 or TRBD2 (5 bases each). The CDR3 has 15 amino acids. Trimming pared 4 bases from V and 1 base from J, leaving 14 bases between. The germline gives CDR1 SGHDN, CDR2 FVKESK. The CDR3 loop reads CASSPSGSGSYEQYF. CDR3 sequence (DNA): TGTGCCAGCAGCCCATCGGGGTCAGGGTCCTACGAGCAGTACTTC.

The chain employs TRBV28 and TRBJ2-7; D is perhaps TRBD2 (5 bases). The CDR3 loop spans 15 amino acids. V was cut by 4 bases and J by 0 bases, with 13 bases left in between. CDR1 is MDHEN, CDR2 SYDVKM, per germline. The CDR3 coding sequence is TGTGCCAGCAGTTCCCAACGGGGAGTCTCCTACGAGCAGTACTTC. Its protein is CASSSQRGVSYEQYF.

J is TRBJ2-1 and V is TRBV11-2, with 12 nucleotides matching TRBD2. Per germline, CDR1 SGHAT and CDR2 FQNNGV. The length of the CDR3 is 16 residues. After removal of 1 base from V and 5 bases from J, the junction contained 3 bases not matched to a gene. The CDR3 DNA reads as TGTGCCAGCAGCTTAGTTAGACTAGCGGGAGACAATGAGCAGTTCTTC. Encoded protein: CASSLVRLAGDNEQFF.

On this clone itself: The sample has other DNA sequences that encode this CDR3 too. The V and J genes are TRBV28 and TRBJ2-1; no clear D. Germline V gene data show CDR1 as MDHEN and CDR2 as SYDVKM. Trimming cost V 5 bases and J 5 bases, with 7 bases left between them. CDR3 length: 12 residues. The CDR3 DNA reads TGTGCCAGCAGTCCGCTAGACAATGAGCAGTTCTTC. Amino acids: CASSPLDNEQFF.

This clone showed up just once. Since a much larger clone is just one base distant, this may be a read error. V gene TRBV5-4 combines with J gene TRBJ2-1; D may be TRBD2 (5 bases). CDR1 and CDR2 from the germline V gene are SGHNT and YYREEE (reference sequence). The germline V and J ends were trimmed by 4 bases and 0 bases, with 11 bases remaining between them. The CDR3 runs 15 residues. This chain's CDR3 is CASSPDWSSYNEQFF. Written as DNA, the CDR3 is TGTGCCAGCAGCCCGGACTGGAGCTCCTACAATGAGCAGTTCTTC.

J is TRBJ2-7 and V is TRBV28; 8 bases align to TRBD1. J was trimmed by 0 bases and V by 6 bases; bases with no gene match: 7. Germline CDR1 MDHEN, CDR2 SYDVKM. The CDR3 contains 15 residues. The CDR3 sequence is CASSLGQGPSYEQYF. In DNA form, the CDR3 reads TGTGCCAGCAGCCTAGGACAGGGCCCCTCCTACGAGCAGTACTTC.

The chain carries TRBV13 and TRBJ2-3, with TRBD2 matching 8 bases. After removal of 3 bases from V and 1 base from J, the junction contained 6 bases not matched to a gene. The CDR3 runs 16 residues. The germline gives CDR1 PRHDT, CDR2 FYEKMQ (reference sequence). The CDR3 loop reads CASSFRREEGTDTQYF. DNA for the CDR3: TGTGCCAGCAGCTTCAGGCGGGAGGAAGGCACAGATACGCAGTATTTT.

The CDR3 here is CASSHLAGGYNEQFF. The CDR3 bases are TGCGCCAGCAGCCATCTAGCGGGAGGGTACAATGAGCAGTTCTTC. The chain joins TRBV4-1 to TRBJ2-1; 12 bases are a match to TRBD2. V lost 3 bases and J lost 4; bases outside the gene matches: 1. The CDR3 is made up of 15 amino acids. Germline values: CDR1 MGHRA, CDR2 YSYEKL.

V is TRBV15 and J is TRBJ2-1; 7 bases map to TRBD2. After removal of 8 bases from V and 7 bases from J, the junction contained 17 bases not matched to a gene. Germline V gives CDR1 LNHNV, CDR2 YYDKDF (reference sequence). The CDR3 has 16 residues. Here the CDR3 reads CATAASTVGGRNEQFF. The CDR3 DNA reads as TGTGCCACCGCGGCCTCCACCGTTGGCGGGAGAAATGAGCAGTTCTTC.

The rearrangement links TRBV27 to TRBJ1-1; weak D call: TRBD1 (5 bases). The CDR3 loop spans 13 amino acids. Germline V gives CDR1 MNHEY, CDR2 SMNVEV (reference sequence). V lost 4 bases and J lost 10, with 16 bases in between. Here the CDR3 reads CASSWGTPGGAFF. The CDR3 coding sequence is TGTGCCAGCAGTTGGGGCACACCCGGGGGAGCTTTCTTT.

Written as DNA, the CDR3 is TGCGCCAGCAGCCTCCTAGCGGGAGGGCCGACCGGGGAGCTGTTTTTT. Translated, it gives CASSLLAGGPTGELFF. V and J are TRBV5-1 and TRBJ2-2, with 12 bases aligning to TRBD2. V trimming: 4 bases; J trimming: 5 bases; junction bases outside the gene matches: 6. The CDR3 loop spans 16 amino acids. Germline V gives CDR1 SGHRS, CDR2 YFSETQ.